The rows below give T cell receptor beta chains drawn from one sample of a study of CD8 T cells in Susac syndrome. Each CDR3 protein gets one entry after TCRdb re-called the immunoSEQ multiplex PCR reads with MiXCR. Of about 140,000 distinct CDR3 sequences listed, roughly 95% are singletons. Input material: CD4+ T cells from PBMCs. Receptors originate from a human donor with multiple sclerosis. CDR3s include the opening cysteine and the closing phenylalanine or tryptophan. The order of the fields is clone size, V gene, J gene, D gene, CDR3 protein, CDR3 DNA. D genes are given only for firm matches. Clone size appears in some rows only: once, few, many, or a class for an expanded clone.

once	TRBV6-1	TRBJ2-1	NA	CASREAGTPSNEQFF	TGTGCCAGCAGAGAAGCCGGGACTCCCTCCAATGAGCAGTTCTTC
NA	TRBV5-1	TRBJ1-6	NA	CASSWNREINSPLHF	TGCGCCAGCAGCTGGAACAGGGAAATTAATTCACCCCTCCACTTT
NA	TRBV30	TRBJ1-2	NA	CAWTRGMYSGYTF	TGTGCCTGGACCCGCGGTATGTACTCCGGCTACACCTTC
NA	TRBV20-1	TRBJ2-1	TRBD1	CSARHSGQGAWNEQFF	TGCAGTGCTAGACACTCGGGACAGGGGGCGTGGAATGAGCAGTTCTTC
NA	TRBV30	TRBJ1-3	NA	CAWSVQLNSGNTIYF	TGTGCCTGGAGTGTACAGCTAAACTCTGGAAACACCATATATTTT
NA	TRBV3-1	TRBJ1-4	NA	CASSLRGGATNEKLFF	TGTGCCAGCAGCCTCCGCGGGGGGGCTACTAATGAAAAACTGTTTTTT
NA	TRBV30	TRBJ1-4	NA	CAWSRTTEKLFF	TGTGCCTGGAGTAGAACGACGGAAAAACTGTTTTTT
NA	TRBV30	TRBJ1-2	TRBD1	CAYRDRGSYTF	TGTGCCTACCGGGACAGGGGTAGCTACACCTTC
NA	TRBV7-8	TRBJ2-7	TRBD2	CASSLALGGVNSYEQYF	TGTGCCAGCAGCTTAGCGCTCGGGGGGGTTAACTCCTACGAGCAGTACTTC
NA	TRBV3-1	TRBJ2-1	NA	CASSQVINEQFF	TGTGCCAGCAGCCAAGTAATAAATGAGCAGTTCTTC
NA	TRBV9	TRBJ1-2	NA	CASSDAGGYGYTF	TGTGCCAGCAGCGATGCGGGGGGCTATGGCTACACCTTC
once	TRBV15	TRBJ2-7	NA	CATSRDRYEQYF	TGTGCCACCAGCAGAGACCGATACGAGCAGTACTTC
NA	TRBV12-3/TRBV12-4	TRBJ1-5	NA	CASSLDGNQPQHF	TGTGCCAGCAGTTTAGACGGGAATCAGCCCCAGCATTTT
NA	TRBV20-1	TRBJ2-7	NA	CSARDPFPRGGYEQYF	TGCAGTGCTAGAGATCCTTTTCCCAGGGGCGGCTACGAGCAGTACTTC
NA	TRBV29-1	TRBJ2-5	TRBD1	CSVGSRGRGTQYF	TGCAGCGTTGGGAGTAGGGGGCGAGGGACCCAGTACTTC
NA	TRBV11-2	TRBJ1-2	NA	CASSLVGRTPYGYTF	TGTGCCAGCAGCTTAGTAGGGCGGACCCCCTATGGCTACACCTTC
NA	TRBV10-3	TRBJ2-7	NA	CAISESVREQYF	TGTGCCATCAGTGAGTCGGTGAGAGAGCAGTACTTC
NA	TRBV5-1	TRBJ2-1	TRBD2	CASSLGGRGVSYNEQFF	TGCGCCAGCAGCTTGGGAGGCCGGGGGGTCTCCTACAATGAGCAGTTCTTC
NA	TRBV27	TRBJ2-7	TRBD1	CASRRDSGYEQYF	TGTGCCAGCCGACGGGACAGTGGCTACGAGCAGTACTTC
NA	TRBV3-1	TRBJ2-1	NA	CASSQVGYNEQFF	TGTGCCAGCAGCCAAGTCGGATACAATGAGCAGTTCTTC
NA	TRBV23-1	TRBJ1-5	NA	CASSRLSSNQPQHF	TGCGCCAGCAGCCGACTATCGAGCAATCAGCCCCAGCATTTT
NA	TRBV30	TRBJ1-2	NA	CACNWGYGYTF	TGTGCCTGTAACTGGGGCTATGGCTACACCTTC
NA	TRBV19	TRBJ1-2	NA	CASSREGIPYGYTF	TGTGCCAGTTCCCGCGAGGGGATCCCCTATGGCTACACCTTC
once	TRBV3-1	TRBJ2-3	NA	CASSQGWGPDTQYF	TGTGCCAGCAGCCAAGGTTGGGGTCCAGATACGCAGTATTTT
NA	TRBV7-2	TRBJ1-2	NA	CASSLFGTQYGYTF	TGTGCCAGCAGCTTATTCGGGACACAATATGGCTACACCTTC
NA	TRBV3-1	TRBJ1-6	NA	CASSIMDNSPLHF	TGTGCCAGCAGCATCATGGACAATTCACCCCTCCACTTT
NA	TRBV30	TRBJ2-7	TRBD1	CAWDTGARFEQYF	TGTGCCTGGGACACAGGGGCTAGGTTCGAGCAGTACTTC
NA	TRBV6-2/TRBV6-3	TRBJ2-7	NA	CASSDRRLPISEQYF	TGTGCCAGCAGTGACCGACGGCTGCCTATTTCCGAGCAGTACTTC
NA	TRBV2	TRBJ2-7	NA	CASSGTDVYEQYF	TGTGCCAGCAGTGGAACGGACGTCTACGAGCAGTACTTC
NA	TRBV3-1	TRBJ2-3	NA	CASSQVRLASTDTQYF	TGTGCCAGCAGCCAAGTACGGCTAGCTAGCACAGATACGCAGTATTTT
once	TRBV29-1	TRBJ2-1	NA	CSVEVGVQYNEQFF	TGCAGCGTTGAAGTCGGGGTACAGTACAATGAGCAGTTCTTC
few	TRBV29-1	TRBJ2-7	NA	CSVGPAVAMYEQYF	TGCAGCGTAGGGCCTGCCGTAGCGATGTACGAGCAGTACTTC
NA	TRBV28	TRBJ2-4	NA	CASSPGTGRGIQYF	TGTGCCAGCAGTCCCGGTACAGGGAGGGGCATTCAGTACTTC
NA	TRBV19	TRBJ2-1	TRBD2	CASSASGRVGEQFF	TGTGCCAGTAGTGCGAGCGGGAGGGTCGGTGAGCAGTTCTTC
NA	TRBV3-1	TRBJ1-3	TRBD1	CASSYDRGLSGNTIYF	TGTGCCAGCAGCTACGACAGGGGGCTGTCTGGAAACACCATATATTTT
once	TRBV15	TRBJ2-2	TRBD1	CATRLDREFGELFF	TGTGCCACCAGACTGGACAGGGAATTCGGGGAGCTGTTTTTT
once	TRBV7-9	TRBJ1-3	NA	CASSLRGTGNTIYF	TGTGCCAGCAGCTTAAGGGGAACTGGAAACACCATATATTTT
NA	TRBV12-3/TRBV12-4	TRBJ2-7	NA	CASSSFYEQYF	TGTGCCAGCAGTTCCTTCTACGAGCAGTACTTC
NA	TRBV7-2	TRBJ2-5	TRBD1	CASRDRGRETQYF	TGTGCCAGCAGGGACAGGGGGCGAGAGACCCAGTACTTC
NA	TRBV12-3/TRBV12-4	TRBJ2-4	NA	CASSSHRFKNIQYF	TGTGCCAGCAGTTCCCACCGCTTCAAAAACATTCAGTACTTC
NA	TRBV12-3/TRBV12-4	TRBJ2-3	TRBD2	CASSLASGGRDTQYF	TGTGCCAGCAGTTTGGCTAGCGGGGGAAGGGATACGCAGTATTTT
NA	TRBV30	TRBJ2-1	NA	CAWTQDSIYNEQFF	TGTGCCTGGACCCAGGACAGTATTTACAATGAGCAGTTCTTC
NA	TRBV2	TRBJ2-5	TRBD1	CASSDGTGETQYF	TGTGCCAGCAGTGACGGGACAGGAGAGACCCAGTACTTC
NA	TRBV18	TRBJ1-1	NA	CASSDQALVGIEAFF	TGTGCCAGCTCGGACCAAGCACTTGTCGGGATTGAAGCTTTCTTT
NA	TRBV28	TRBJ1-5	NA	CASTDRAGQPQHF	TGTGCCAGCACCGACCGAGCTGGCCAGCCCCAGCATTTT
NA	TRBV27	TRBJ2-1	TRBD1	CASSYRGQGYDEQFF	TGTGCCAGCAGCTACAGGGGGCAGGGATACGATGAGCAGTTCTTC
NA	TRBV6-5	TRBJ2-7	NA	CASKARGREQYF	TGTGCCAGCAAGGCCCGGGGGCGCGAGCAGTACTTC
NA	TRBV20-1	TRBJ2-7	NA	CSASITTVSYEQYF	TGCAGTGCTAGCATCACCACAGTCTCCTACGAGCAGTACTTC
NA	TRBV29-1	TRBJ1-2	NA	CSVRGSANYGYTF	TGCAGCGTTCGCGGGTCAGCTAACTATGGCTACACCTTC
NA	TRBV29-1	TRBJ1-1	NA	CSVFAGWDTEAFF	TGCAGCGTTTTCGCAGGGTGGGACACTGAAGCTTTCTTT
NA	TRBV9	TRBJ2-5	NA	CASSVAGTGETQYF	TGTGCCAGCAGCGTAGCGGGAACTGGGGAGACCCAGTACTTC
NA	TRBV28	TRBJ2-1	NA	CASRPASLGDQFF	TGTGCCAGCAGACCAGCCAGCTTGGGGGACCAGTTCTTC